This T cell receptor (beta chain) is from a study of identical twins. Germline loops: CDR1 SGHTA, CDR2 FQGNSA. The CDR3 length is 14 residues. J gave up 5 bases and V 6 bases, and 6 bases lay outside the gene matches. Concerning this clonotype itself: What it recognizes is unknown.

A universal primer site was incorporated via template switching, and the cDNA contained unique molecular identifiers. MiXCR was run by TCRdb on the 5' RACE reads, yielding one entry per CDR3 protein. The sample yields 600,000 to 850,000 distinct CDR3 sequences, about 20% seen once. General study points: Researchers caution that invariant MAIT and iNKT cells could partly confound zero-insertion analyses.

This same sample was also part of a study on T cells expressing NK-cell markers.

This receptor was identified in a woman aged 18-35 years in good health. This chain connects TRBV7-2 to TRBJ2-4; 8 bases map to TRBD2. Sequencing used PBMCs. For the CDR3, the DNA is TGTGCCAGCAGTCCTTCAGCGGGGGAAAACATTCAGTACTTC. As protein: CASSPSAGENIQYF.